These 30 T cell receptor beta chains came from one sample sequenced in a study of blood T cell repertoires in COVID-19. TCRdb's table, derived via immunoSEQ multiplex PCR, lists solely in-frame clones and lacks some. This table has approximately 150,000 clones, 80% to 90% appearing once. The sequenced sample consisted of PBMCs or T cells enriched from blood (not recorded which). These receptors all stem from a woman between 45 and 60 years old with acute COVID-19.

The chain recombines TRBV13 with TRBJ2-4; no clear D gene. Trimming removed 5 bases at V and 4 bases at J, with 6 bases between. Germline CDR1 reads PRHDT; CDR2 reads FYEKMQ (reference sequence). This CDR3 is 12 amino acids long. The CDR3 loop reads CASSAQKNIQYF. Written as DNA, the CDR3 is TGTGCCAGCAGCGCCCAGAAAAACATTCAGTACTTC.

The V gene is TRBV28, the J gene TRBJ1-5; TRBD1 matches at 7 bases. The CDR3 totals 15 residues. V gave up 6 bases and J gave up 7 bases; unmatched junction bases: 12. The germline CDR1 and CDR2 sequences are MDHEN and SYDVKM. CDR3 coding DNA: TGTGCCAGCAGGCGTGACAGGGTCGCGGGCCAGCCCCAGCATTTT. This gives the protein CASRRDRVAGQPQHF.

The V call is TRBV25-1, the J call TRBJ2-3; D is perhaps TRBD2 (5 bases). This CDR3 is built from 14 residues. V was pared by 7 bases and J by 2 bases, with 13 bases between. CDR1 is MGHDK and CDR2 is SYGVNS in the germline V gene. The CDR3 DNA follows: TGTGCCAGCAAGGCGGGTGGTCCCACAGATACGCAGTATTTT. Translation gives CASKAGGPTDTQYF.

V gene TRBV5-4 combines with J gene TRBJ1-2; 8 bases line up with TRBD1. V lost 3 bases, J lost 3 bases, and 7 bases stayed unmatched. The V gene's germline CDR1 is SGHNT and CDR2 YYREEE (reference sequence). The CDR3 consists of 15 residues. CDR3 sequence: CASSSAGGADYGYTF. CDR3 coding DNA: TGTGCCAGCAGCTCAGCAGGGGGCGCCGACTATGGCTACACCTTC.

The gene calls are TRBV19 and TRBJ1-1, with 7 bases fitting TRBD1. Germline V gene data show CDR1 as LNHDA and CDR2 as SQIVND (reference sequence). V shed 4 bases, J shed 1 base, and the junction held 3 bases outside the gene matches. The CDR3 has 14 amino acids. The CDR3 reads CASSKRQGNTEAFF. CDR3 in DNA: TGTGCCAGTAGTAAAAGACAGGGGAACACTGAAGCTTTCTTT.

V and J are TRBV23-1 and TRBJ2-5; tentative D call: TRBD2 (5 bases). TRBV23-1 is sorted into the ORF group, with uncertain function. The CDR3 totals 16 residues. V gave up 3 bases and J gave up 4 bases, with 18 bases separating them. CDR3 region: CASSQPPPSFRETQYF. CDR3 DNA: TGCGCCAGCAGTCAGCCCCCTCCTAGCTTTCGAGAGACCCAGTACTTC.

The V and J genes are TRBV19 and TRBJ1-4, with 7 bases identical to TRBD1. Germline assignment: CDR1 LNHDA and CDR2 SQIVND (reference sequence). The CDR3 runs to 17 residues. V trimming: 7 bases; J trimming: 0 bases; junction bases outside the gene matches: 11. The CDR3 region has the DNA TGTGCCAGTAATATGCCGGGACAGTTCTCAACTAATGAAAAACTGTTTTTT. Its translation is CASNMPGQFSTNEKLFF.

This clone was counted once. This rearrangement joins TRBV5-4 to TRBJ2-2; D unclear. CDR3 length: 15 amino acids. Germline-derived CDR1 and CDR2 are SGHNT and YYREEE (reference sequence). The V and J ends lost 0 bases and 6 bases respectively, with 12 bases between them. This CDR3 reads CASSLGLPWAGELFF. The CDR3 nucleotides are TGTGCCAGCAGCTTGGGACTTCCATGGGCCGGGGAGCTGTTTTTT.

The rearrangement joins TRBV7-9 to TRBJ2-6; D is unresolved. The CDR3 is 14 amino acids. Germline lookup yields CDR1 SEHNR and CDR2 FQNEAQ (reference sequence). V gave up 5 bases and J gave up 4 bases, with 9 bases separating them. The CDR3 here is CASSEEAGANVLTF. CDR3 bases: TGTGCCAGCAGCGAAGAGGCGGGGGCCAACGTCCTGACTTTC.

This chain connects TRBV29-1 to TRBJ1-1; D may be TRBD1 (5 bases). The CDR3 runs 15 residues. CDR1 is SQVTM, CDR2 ANQGSEA, per germline. Trimming removed 4 bases at V and 2 bases at J, with 17 bases between. The CDR3 nucleotides are TGCAGCGTTGGAAGTCCCACAGGAGTAAACACTGAAGCTTTCTTT. The encoded protein is CSVGSPTGVNTEAFF. Full variable domain (remainder filled in from reference TRBV29-1 and TRBJ1-1): SAVISQKPSRDICQRGTSLTIQCQVDSQVTMMFWYRQQPGQSLTLIATANQGSEATYESGFVIDKFPISRPNLTFSTLTVSNMSPEDSSIYLCSVGSPTGVNTEAFFGQGTRLTVV.

The CDR3 DNA sequence: TGCGCCAGCAGCCGGATTACTAGCGGAACGGGCAATGAGCAGTTCTTC. Its protein is CASSRITSGTGNEQFF. The genes are TRBV5-1 and TRBJ2-1; 8 bases map to TRBD2. The CDR3 runs 16 residues. Per germline, CDR1 SGHRS and CDR2 YFSETQ. V dropped 4 bases and J dropped 6; count of bases not matched to a gene: 12. Looking up the rest from reference TRBV5-1 and TRBJ2-1 gives the full variable domain: KAGVTQTPRYLIKTRGQQVTLSCSPISGHRSVSWYQQTPGQGLQFLFEYFSETQRNKGNFPGRFSGRQFSNSRSEMNVSTLELGDSALYLCASSRITSGTGNEQFFGPGTRLTVL.

This clone has just one count. The V call is TRBV13, the J call TRBJ2-2; no clear D. This CDR3 spans 12 amino acids. Trimming shortened V by 6 bases and J by 8 bases, and 10 bases separated the two germline ends. Germline loops: CDR1 PRHDT, CDR2 FYEKMQ (reference sequence). The CDR3 loop reads CASRTTRGELFF. The DNA for the CDR3 is TGTGCCAGCAGGACCACCAGGGGGGAGCTGTTTTTT.

The J gene is TRBJ1-6, the V gene TRBV30; D may be TRBD1 (6 bases). Trimming stripped 2 bases from V and 7 bases from J, with 12 bases between. Germline CDR1 and CDR2: GTSNPN and SVGIG (reference sequence). The CDR3 is 14 amino acids. CDR3 protein: CAWSLGAANSPLHF. CDR3 sequence (DNA): TGTGCCTGGAGTTTGGGGGCCGCCAATTCACCCCTCCACTTT.

This clone appeared a single time. CDR3 sequence: CARGTGFYPSSGNTIYF. Here the CDR3 DNA reads TGTGCCAGAGGGACAGGTTTTTACCCGTCCTCTGGAAACACCATATATTTT. The rearrangement joins TRBV21-1 to TRBJ1-3; TRBD1, the table's D call, was not compared with the DNA. TRBV21-1 is recorded as a pseudogene. This CDR3 has 17 amino acids.

This clone was found a few times. The chain couples TRBV5-5 to TRBJ2-7; D gene uncertain. CDR1 is SGHKS and CDR2 is YYEKEE in the germline V gene (reference sequence). The CDR3 has 16 amino acids. The ends were cut back, 3 bases at V and 2 bases at J, with 18 bases in the middle. This chain's CDR3 is CASSSRLMGATYEQYF. CDR3 nucleotide sequence: TGTGCCAGCAGCTCCCGGTTGATGGGCGCTACCTACGAGCAGTACTTC.

This sequence joins TRBV11-2 and TRBJ2-5; 7 nucleotides agree with TRBD1. J lost 5 bases, V lost 1 base, and 10 bases had no gene match. The CDR3 is 16 residues long. CDR1 and CDR2 from the germline V gene are SGHAT and FQNNGV. CDR3 nucleotide sequence: TGTGCCAGCAGCTTAGTCTCCGGACAGGCCAGGGAGACCCAGTACTTC. Protein product: CASSLVSGQARETQYF.

The V call is TRBV4-2, the J call TRBJ2-1, with TRBD2 identical over 9 bases. The V gene's germline CDR1 is LGHNA and CDR2 YNFKEQ. J was trimmed by 3 bases and V by 3 bases; bases with no gene match: 6. There are 16 residues in the CDR3. The CDR3 sequence is CASSQRVAGDYNEQFF. CDR3 coding DNA: TGTGCCAGCAGCCAGAGAGTAGCGGGAGACTACAATGAGCAGTTCTTC.

As to this clone: A read error may produce the germline difference seen at one junction end. V gene TRBV25-1 combines with J gene TRBJ1-2, with D possibly TRBD1 on 6 matching bases. CDR3 length: 14 amino acids. Germline V gene sequence: CDR1 MGHDK, CDR2 SYGVNS. CDR3: CASSESRTDDGYTF. CDR3 DNA sequence: TGTGCTAGCAGTGAATCAAGGACAGATGATGGCTACACCTTC.

The rearrangement joins TRBV12-3 or TRBV12-4 to TRBJ1-2; a weak D match, TRBD1 (6 bases). This CDR3 is 13 amino acids long. Trimming removed 5 bases at V and 4 bases at J, with 11 bases between. CDR3 loop: CASSDRDTYGYTF. CDR3 nucleotides: TGTGCCAGCAGTGACCGGGACACCTATGGCTACACCTTC.

This clone showed up just a few times. The chain links TRBV2 to TRBJ2-5; D is undetermined. Germline V CDR1 and CDR2: SNHLY, FYNNEI. The CDR3 sequence is 14 residues long. Deletions cut 6 bases from V and 5 bases from J, with 16 bases between. The CDR3 bases are TGTGCCAGCAGCGACAAATCAGCCCTGGAGACCCAGTACTTC. Translation: CASSDKSALETQYF.

The genes are TRBV30 and TRBJ1-5; D is undetermined. The germline CDR1 and CDR2 sequences are GTSNPN and SVGIG (reference sequence). The V end lost 0 bases, the J end lost 7 bases, and 10 bases lay between the germline ends. This CDR3 region has 13 residues. CDR3 in DNA: TGTGCCTGGAGTGTACGTTCAAGCCAGCCCCAGCATTTT. It is translated as CAWSVRSSQPQHF.

The table lists this clone with a few counts. The DNA of the CDR3 is TGCGCCAGCGGACTAGCTTGGGTGGTTTCCTACAATGAGCAGTTCTTC. Translation gives CASGLAWVVSYNEQFF. The chain combines TRBV4-3 with TRBJ2-1, with 8 nucleotides matching TRBD2. This CDR3 spans 16 amino acids. CDR1 is LGHNA, CDR2 YSLEER, per germline. V dropped 8 bases and J dropped 1; count of bases not matched to a gene: 10.

The CDR3 loop is CASSEGTDRAVYEQYF. CDR3 nucleotides: TGTGCCAGCAGCGAGGGGACGGACAGGGCTGTATACGAGCAGTACTTC. V gene TRBV9 combines with J gene TRBJ2-7; 8 bases fit TRBD1. The CDR3 spans 16 residues. Trimming removed 3 bases from V and 4 bases from J; junction bases left unmatched: 12. CDR1 and CDR2 (germline): SGDLS, YYNGEE.

The chain combines TRBV4-1 with TRBJ2-3; the match to TRBD2 covers 7 bases. J lost 5 bases, V lost 4 bases, and 15 bases had no gene match. Looked up from germline, CDR1 is MGHRA and CDR2 is YSYEKL. This CDR3 is 17 amino acids long. The CDR3 DNA follows: TGCGCCAGCAGCCTGCCCGCGGTGGGCGGGAGTCAAGATACGCAGTATTTT. It codes for CASSLPAVGGSQDTQYF.

V is TRBV19 and J is TRBJ1-2, with D perhaps matching TRBD1 (6 bases). Trimming removed 8 bases at V and 7 bases at J, with 20 bases between. The CDR3 spans 14 residues. CDR1 is LNHDA and CDR2 is SQIVND in the germline V gene (reference sequence). The CDR3 sequence is CASSTGTTLSGYTF. CDR3 bases: TGTGCCAGTTCGACAGGAACGACCCTTAGTGGCTACACCTTC.

This rearrangement joins TRBV5-1 to TRBJ2-4, with D perhaps matching TRBD1 (6 bases). The germline V gene has CDR1 SGHRS and CDR2 YFSETQ. Trimming took 4 bases from V and 4 from J, leaving 12 bases between them. CDR3 length: 14 residues. CDR3 region: CASSVSGTKNIQYF. DNA for the CDR3: TGCGCCAGCAGCGTATCCGGGACAAAAAACATTCAGTACTTC.

A few counts support this clone. The genes are TRBV2 and TRBJ1-1, with D perhaps TRBD1 (6 bases). The CDR3 is 14 amino acids. CDR1 and CDR2 (germline): SNHLY, FYNNEI. V dropped 7 bases and J dropped 5 bases, with 17 bases sitting between them. CDR3 region: CASTLDRRYTEAFF. The CDR3 DNA reads TGTGCCAGCACCCTAGACAGGAGGTATACTGAAGCTTTCTTT.

The count of this clone is one. The chain is built from TRBV6-5 and TRBJ2-1, with 12 bases matching TRBD2. The CDR3 covers 15 residues. CDR1 is MNHEY and CDR2 is SVGAGI in the germline V gene. V lost 6 bases to trimming and J lost 10 bases; unmatched junction nucleotides: 10. CDR3 coding DNA: TGTGCCAGCAGCGTGCTAGCGGGAGGGGAGGGGGAGCAGTTCTTC. Amino acids: CASSVLAGGEGEQFF.

The J gene is TRBJ2-7, the V gene TRBV30; no definite D call. This CDR3 region has 15 residues. V was trimmed by 3 bases and J by 2 bases, leaving 17 bases between them. Germline assignment: CDR1 GTSNPN and CDR2 SVGIG (reference sequence). The CDR3 nucleotides are TGTGCCTGGAGCGCGTCCGGGTCCCCCCCCTACGAGCAGTACTTC. Translated, it gives CAWSASGSPPYEQYF.

This clone was detected once. The chain combines TRBV6-2 or TRBV6-3 with TRBJ2-5, with 12 bases that match TRBD1. The CDR3 totals 17 residues. The germline V gene encodes CDR1 MNHEY and CDR2 SVGEGT. The V gene end was trimmed by 2 bases and the J gene end by 5 bases; junction bases not matched to a gene: 9. In nucleotides, the CDR3 is TGTGCCAGCAGTTACACATCGGGACAGGGGGCGAGGGAGACCCAGTACTTC. Translating it yields CASSYTSGQGARETQYF.